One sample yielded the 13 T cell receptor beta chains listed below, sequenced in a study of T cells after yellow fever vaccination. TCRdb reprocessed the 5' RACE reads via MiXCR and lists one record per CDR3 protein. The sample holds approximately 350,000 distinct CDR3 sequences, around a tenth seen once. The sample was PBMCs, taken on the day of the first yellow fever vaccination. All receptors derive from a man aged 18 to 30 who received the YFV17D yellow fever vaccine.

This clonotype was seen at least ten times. This CDR3 is CASSTTVSYGYTF. The CDR3 coding sequence is TGTGCCAGCAGCACAACAGTCTCCTATGGCTACACCTTC. V and J are TRBV7-2 and TRBJ1-2; D not certain. The CDR3 is 13 residues long. V was cut by 5 bases and J by 4 bases, with 11 bases left in between. CDR1 and CDR2 from the germline V gene are SGHTA and FQGNSA.

Written as DNA, the CDR3 is TGTGCCAGCACATCGGATACTGAAGCTTTCTTT. Its protein product is CASTSDTEAFF. The genes are TRBV28 and TRBJ1-1; D call uncertain. This CDR3 region has 11 residues. Per germline, CDR1 MDHEN and CDR2 SYDVKM. V was clipped by 7 bases and J by 5 bases, with 8 bases between them.

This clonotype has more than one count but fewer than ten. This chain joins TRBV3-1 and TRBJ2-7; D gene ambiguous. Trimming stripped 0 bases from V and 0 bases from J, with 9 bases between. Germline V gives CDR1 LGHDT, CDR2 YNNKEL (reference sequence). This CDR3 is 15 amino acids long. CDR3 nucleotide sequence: TGTGCCAGCAGCCAAGAACCCTGCAGCTCCTACGAGCAGTACTTC. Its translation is CASSQEPCSSYEQYF.

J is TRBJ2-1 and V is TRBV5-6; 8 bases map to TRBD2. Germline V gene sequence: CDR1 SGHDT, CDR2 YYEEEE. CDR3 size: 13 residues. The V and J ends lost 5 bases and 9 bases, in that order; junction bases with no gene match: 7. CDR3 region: CASSSAGGREQFF. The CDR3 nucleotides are TGTGCCAGCAGTTCCGCGGGGGGCCGTGAGCAGTTCTTC.

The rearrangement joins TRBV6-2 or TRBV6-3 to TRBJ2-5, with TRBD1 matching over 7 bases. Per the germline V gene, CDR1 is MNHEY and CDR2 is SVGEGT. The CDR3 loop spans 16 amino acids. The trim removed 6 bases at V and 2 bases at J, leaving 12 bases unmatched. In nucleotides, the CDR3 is TGTGCCAGCAGACAGGGGAAAGGACTGCGTCAAGAGACCCAGTACTTC. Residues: CASRQGKGLRQETQYF.

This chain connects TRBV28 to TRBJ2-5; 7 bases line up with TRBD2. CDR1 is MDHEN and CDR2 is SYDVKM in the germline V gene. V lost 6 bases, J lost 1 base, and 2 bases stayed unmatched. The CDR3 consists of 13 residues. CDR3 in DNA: TGTGCCAGCAGCACTAGCGTCCAAGAGACCCAGTACTTC. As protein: CASSTSVQETQYF.

The CDR3 here is CASSSWDRGHHEQFF. CDR3 nucleotides: TGTGCCAGCAGCTCCTGGGACAGGGGCCACCATGAGCAGTTCTTC. The chain employs TRBV7-2 and TRBJ2-1, with 10 bases matching TRBD1. V lost 4 bases to trimming and J lost 8 bases; unmatched junction nucleotides: 8. The CDR3 loop spans 15 amino acids. The germline V gene encodes CDR1 SGHTA and CDR2 FQGNSA.

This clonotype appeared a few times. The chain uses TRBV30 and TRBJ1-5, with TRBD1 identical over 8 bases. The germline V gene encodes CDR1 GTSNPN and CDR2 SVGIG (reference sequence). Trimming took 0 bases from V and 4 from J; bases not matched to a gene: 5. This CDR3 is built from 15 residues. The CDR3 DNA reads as TGTGCCTGGAGTGTATTGACAGGGGCTAATCAGCCCCAGCATTTT. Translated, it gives CAWSVLTGANQPQHF.

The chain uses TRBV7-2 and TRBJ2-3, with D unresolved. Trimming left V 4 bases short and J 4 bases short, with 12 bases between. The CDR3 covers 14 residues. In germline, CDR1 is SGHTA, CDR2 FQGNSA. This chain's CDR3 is CASSSRTGPDTQYF. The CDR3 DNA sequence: TGTGCCAGCAGCTCGAGGACGGGCCCAGATACGCAGTATTTT. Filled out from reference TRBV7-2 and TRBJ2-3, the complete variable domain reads GAGVSQSPSNKVTEKGKDVELRCDPISGHTALYWYRQSLGQGLEFLIYFQGNSAPDKSGLPSDRFSAERTGGSVSTLTIQRTQQEDSAVYLCASSSRTGPDTQYFGPGTRLTVL.

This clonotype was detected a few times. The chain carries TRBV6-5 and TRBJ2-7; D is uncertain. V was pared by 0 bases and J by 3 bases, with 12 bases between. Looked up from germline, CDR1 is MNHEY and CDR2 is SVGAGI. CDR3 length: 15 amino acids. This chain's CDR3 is CASSYSGPDYYEQYF. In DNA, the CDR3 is TGTGCCAGCAGTTACTCGGGCCCGGATTACTACGAGCAGTACTTC.

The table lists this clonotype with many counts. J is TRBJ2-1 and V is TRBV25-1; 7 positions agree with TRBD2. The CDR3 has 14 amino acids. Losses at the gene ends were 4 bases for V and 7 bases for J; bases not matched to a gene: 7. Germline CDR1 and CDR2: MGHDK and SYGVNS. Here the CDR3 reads CASSARTRSNEQFF. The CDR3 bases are TGTGCCAGCAGTGCCCGGACTAGGAGTAATGAGCAGTTCTTC.

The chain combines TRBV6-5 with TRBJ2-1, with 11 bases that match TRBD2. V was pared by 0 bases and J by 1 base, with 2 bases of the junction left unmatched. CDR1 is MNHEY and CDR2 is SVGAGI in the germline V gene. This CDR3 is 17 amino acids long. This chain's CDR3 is CASSYSPSGGSYNEQFF. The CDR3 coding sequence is TGTGCCAGCAGTTACTCCCCTAGCGGGGGGTCCTACAATGAGCAGTTCTTC.

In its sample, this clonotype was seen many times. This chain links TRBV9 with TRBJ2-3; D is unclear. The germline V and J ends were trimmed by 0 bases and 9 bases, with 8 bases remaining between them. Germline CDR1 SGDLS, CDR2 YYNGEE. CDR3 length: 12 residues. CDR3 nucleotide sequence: TGTGCCAGCAGCGTAGTAGCTGGGACGCAGTATTTT. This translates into CASSVVAGTQYF.